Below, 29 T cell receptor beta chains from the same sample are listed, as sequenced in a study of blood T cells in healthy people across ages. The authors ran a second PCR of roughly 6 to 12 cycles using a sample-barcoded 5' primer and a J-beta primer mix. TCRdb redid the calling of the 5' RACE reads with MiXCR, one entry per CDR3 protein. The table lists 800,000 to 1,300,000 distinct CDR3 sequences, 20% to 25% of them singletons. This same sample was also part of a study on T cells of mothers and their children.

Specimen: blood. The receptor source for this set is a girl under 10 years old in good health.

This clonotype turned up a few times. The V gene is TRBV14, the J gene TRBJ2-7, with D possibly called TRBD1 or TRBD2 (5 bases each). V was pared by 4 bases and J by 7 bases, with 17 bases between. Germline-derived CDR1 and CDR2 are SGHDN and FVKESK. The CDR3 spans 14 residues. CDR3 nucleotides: TGTGCCAGCAGCCCCCGGGGCCAGCTCGCGGAGCAGTACTTC. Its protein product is CASSPRGQLAEQYF.

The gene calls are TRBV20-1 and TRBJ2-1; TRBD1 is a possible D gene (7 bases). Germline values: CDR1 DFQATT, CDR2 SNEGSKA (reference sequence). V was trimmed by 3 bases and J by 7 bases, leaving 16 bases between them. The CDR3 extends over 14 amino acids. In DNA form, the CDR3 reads TGCAGTGCTAGCAGGGGGGTCTTTCTGAATGAGCAGTTCTTC. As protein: CSASRGVFLNEQFF.

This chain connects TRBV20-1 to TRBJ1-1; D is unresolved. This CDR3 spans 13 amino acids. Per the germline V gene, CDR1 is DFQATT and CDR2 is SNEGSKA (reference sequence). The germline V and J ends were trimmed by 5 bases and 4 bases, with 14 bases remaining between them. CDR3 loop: CSAFLHGVTEAFF. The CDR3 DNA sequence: TGCAGTGCTTTCCTGCACGGGGTCACTGAAGCTTTCTTT.

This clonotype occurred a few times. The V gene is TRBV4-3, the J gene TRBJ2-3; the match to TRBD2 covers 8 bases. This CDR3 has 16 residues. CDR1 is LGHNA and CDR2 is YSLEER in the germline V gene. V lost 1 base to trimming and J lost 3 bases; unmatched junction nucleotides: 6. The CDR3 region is CASSQASGSMTDTQYF. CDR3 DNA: TGCGCCAGCAGCCAAGCCAGCGGGAGTATGACAGATACGCAGTATTTT.

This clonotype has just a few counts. The CDR3 DNA sequence: TGTGCCATCCGAGAGGAGAGTATGACTGAAGCTTTCTTT. Protein sequence: CAIREESMTEAFF. The chain combines TRBV10-3 with TRBJ1-1; D ambiguous. The length of the CDR3 is 13 residues. Per germline, CDR1 ENHRY and CDR2 SYGVKD. V lost 8 bases and J lost 5, with 15 bases in between.

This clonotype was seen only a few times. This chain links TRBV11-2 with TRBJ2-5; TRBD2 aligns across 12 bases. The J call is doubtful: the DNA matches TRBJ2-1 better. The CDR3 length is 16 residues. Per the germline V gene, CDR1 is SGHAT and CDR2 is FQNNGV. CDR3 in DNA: TGTGCCAGCAGTTCCAGACTAGCGGGAGTCGGGGATGAGCAGTTCTTC. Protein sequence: CASSSRLAGVGDEQFF.

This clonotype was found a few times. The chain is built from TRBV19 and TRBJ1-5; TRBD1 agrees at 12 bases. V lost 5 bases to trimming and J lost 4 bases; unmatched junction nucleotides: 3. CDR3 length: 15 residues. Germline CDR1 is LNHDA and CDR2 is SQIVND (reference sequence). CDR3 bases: TGTGCCAGTAGTCGGGACAGGGGGCTTAATCAGCCCCAGCATTTT. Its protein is CASSRDRGLNQPQHF.

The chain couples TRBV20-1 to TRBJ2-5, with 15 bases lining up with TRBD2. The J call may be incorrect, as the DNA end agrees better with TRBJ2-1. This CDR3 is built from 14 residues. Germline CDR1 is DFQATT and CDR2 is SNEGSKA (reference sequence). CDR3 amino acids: CSAGLAGGQGEQFF. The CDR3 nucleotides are TGCAGTGCCGGACTAGCGGGGGGGCAGGGTGAGCAGTTCTTC.

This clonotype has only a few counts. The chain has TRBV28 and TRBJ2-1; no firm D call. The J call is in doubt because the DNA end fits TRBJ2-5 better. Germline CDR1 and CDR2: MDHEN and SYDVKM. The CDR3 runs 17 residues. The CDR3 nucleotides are TGTGCCAGCAGTTCAGCCAGCCCCACGGATCGTCCGGAGACCCAGTACTTC. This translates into CASSSASPTDRPETQYF.

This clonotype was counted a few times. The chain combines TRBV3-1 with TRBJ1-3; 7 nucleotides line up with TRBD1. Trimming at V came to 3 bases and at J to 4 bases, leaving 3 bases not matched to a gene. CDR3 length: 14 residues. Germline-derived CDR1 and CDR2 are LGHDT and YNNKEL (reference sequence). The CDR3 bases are TGTGCCAGCAGCCAGGGAGGGGGCGGAAACACCATATATTTT. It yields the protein CASSQGGGGNTIYF.

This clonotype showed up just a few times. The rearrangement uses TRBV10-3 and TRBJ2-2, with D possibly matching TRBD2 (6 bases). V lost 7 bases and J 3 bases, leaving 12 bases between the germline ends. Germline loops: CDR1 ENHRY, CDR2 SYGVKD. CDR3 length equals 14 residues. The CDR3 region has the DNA TGTGCCATCACGCGGGGCGCGTACACCGGGGAGCTGTTTTTT. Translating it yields CAITRGAYTGELFF.

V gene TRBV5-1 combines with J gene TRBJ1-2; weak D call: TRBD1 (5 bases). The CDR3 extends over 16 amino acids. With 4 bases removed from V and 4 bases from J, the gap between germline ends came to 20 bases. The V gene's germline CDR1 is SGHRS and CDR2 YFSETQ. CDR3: CASSLSRDGLVYGYTF. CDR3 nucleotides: TGCGCCAGCAGCCTATCCCGGGACGGCCTCGTCTATGGCTACACCTTC.

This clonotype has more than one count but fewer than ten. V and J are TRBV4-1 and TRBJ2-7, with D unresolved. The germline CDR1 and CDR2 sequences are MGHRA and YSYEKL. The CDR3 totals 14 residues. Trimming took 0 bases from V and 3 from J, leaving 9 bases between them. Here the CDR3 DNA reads TGCGCCAGCAGCCAAGAAGGTTACAGCTACGAGCAGTACTTC. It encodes CASSQEGYSYEQYF.

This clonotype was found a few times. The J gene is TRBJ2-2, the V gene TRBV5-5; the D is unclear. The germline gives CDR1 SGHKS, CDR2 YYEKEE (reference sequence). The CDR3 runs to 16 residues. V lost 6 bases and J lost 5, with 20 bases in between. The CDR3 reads CASNLNAAPRTGELFF. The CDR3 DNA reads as TGTGCCAGCAACCTGAACGCGGCCCCGAGGACCGGGGAGCTGTTTTTT. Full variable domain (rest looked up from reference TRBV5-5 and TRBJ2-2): DAGVTQSPTHLIKTRGQQVTLRCSPISGHKSVSWYQQVLGQGPQFIFQYYEKEERGRGNFPDRFSARQFPNYSSELNVNALLLGDSALYLCASNLNAAPRTGELFFGEGSRLTVL.

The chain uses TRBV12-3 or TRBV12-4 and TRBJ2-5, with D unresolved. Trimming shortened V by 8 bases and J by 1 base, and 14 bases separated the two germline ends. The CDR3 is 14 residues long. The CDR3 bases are TGTGCCAGCGGTGCCTGGCAGGCCCAAGAGACCCAGTACTTC. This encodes CASGAWQAQETQYF.

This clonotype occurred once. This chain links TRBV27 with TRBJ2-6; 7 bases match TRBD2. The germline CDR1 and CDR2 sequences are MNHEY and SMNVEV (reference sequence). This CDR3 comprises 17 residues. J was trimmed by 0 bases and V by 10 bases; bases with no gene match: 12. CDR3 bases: TGTGCCACTCTCGGGCTAGCGGTAACCTCTGGGGCCAACGTCCTGACTTTC. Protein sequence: CATLGLAVTSGANVLTF.

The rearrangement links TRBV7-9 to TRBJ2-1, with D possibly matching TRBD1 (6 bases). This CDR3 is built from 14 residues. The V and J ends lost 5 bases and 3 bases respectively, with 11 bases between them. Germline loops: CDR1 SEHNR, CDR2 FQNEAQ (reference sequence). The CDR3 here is CASSTRGYYNEQFF. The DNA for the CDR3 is TGTGCCAGCAGCACAAGGGGGTACTACAATGAGCAGTTCTTC.

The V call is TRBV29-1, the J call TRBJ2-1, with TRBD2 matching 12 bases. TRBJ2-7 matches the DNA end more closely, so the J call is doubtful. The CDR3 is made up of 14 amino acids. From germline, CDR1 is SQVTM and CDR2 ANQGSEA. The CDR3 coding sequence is TGCAGCGTTAAAGGACTAGCGGGACCCTACGAGCAGTACTTC. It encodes CSVKGLAGPYEQYF.

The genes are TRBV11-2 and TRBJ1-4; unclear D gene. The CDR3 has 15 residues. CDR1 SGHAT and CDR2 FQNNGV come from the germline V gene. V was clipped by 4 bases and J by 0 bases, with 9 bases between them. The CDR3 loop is CASSSRLATNEKLFF. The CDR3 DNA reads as TGTGCCAGCAGCTCCCGTTTGGCAACTAATGAAAAACTGTTTTTT. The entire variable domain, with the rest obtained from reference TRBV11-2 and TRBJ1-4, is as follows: EAGVAQSPRYKIIEKRQSVAFWCNPISGHATLYWYQQILGQGPKLLIQFQNNGVVDDSQLPKDRFSAERLKGVDSTLKIQPAKLEDSAVYLCASSSRLATNEKLFFGSGTQLSVL.

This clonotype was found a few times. CDR3 amino acids: CASSASTSGTPNEQFF. CDR3 coding DNA: TGTGCCAGCAGCGCAAGTACTAGCGGGACCCCGAATGAGCAGTTCTTC. The chain carries TRBV9 and TRBJ2-5, with 10 nucleotides matching TRBD2. The end of the DNA fits TRBJ2-1 better, so the J call may be wrong. The germline gives CDR1 SGDLS, CDR2 YYNGEE. CDR3 length equals 16 residues.

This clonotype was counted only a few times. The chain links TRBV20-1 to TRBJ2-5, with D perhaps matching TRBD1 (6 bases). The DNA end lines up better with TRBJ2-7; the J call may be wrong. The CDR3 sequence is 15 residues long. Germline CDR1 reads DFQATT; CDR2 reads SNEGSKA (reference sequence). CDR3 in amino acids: CSARDLDRSSYEQYF. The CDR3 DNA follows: TGCAGTGCTAGAGACCTCGACAGGAGCTCCTACGAGCAGTACTTC.

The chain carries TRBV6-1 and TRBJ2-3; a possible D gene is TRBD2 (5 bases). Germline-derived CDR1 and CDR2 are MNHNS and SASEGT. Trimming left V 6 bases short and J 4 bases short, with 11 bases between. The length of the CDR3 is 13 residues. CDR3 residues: CASRLASADTQYF. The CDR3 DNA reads TGTGCCAGCAGGCTAGCTTCCGCAGATACGCAGTATTTT.

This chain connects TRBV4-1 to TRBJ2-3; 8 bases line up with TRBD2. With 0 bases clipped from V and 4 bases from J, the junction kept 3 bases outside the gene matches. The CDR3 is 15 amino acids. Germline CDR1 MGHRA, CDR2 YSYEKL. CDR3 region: CASSQDYGGADTQYF. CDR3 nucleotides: TGCGCCAGCAGCCAAGATTACGGGGGGGCAGATACGCAGTATTTT.

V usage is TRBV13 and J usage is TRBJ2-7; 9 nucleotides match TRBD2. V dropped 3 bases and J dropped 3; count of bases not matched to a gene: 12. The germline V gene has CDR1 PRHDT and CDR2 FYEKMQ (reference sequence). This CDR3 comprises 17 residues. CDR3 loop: CASSFAGGVQAHYEQYF. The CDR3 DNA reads TGTGCCAGCAGCTTCGCGGGGGGGGTGCAGGCTCACTACGAGCAGTACTTC. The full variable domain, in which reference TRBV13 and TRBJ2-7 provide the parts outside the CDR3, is AAGVIQSPRHLIKEKRETATLKCYPIPRHDTVYWYQQGPGQDPQFLISFYEKMQSDKGSIPDRFSAQQFSDYHSELNMSSLELGDSALYFCASSFAGGVQAHYEQYFGPGTRLTVT.

Here the CDR3 DNA reads TGTGCCAGCAGCTCTGGGACTAGCCTACGACAGACCCAGTACTTC. Residues: CASSSGTSLRQTQYF. The chain joins TRBV7-2 to TRBJ2-5; 9 positions match TRBD2. This CDR3 comprises 15 residues. Germline V CDR1 and CDR2: SGHTA, FQGNSA. With 4 bases clipped from V and 6 bases from J, the junction kept 9 bases outside the gene matches. The full variable domain, completed using reference TRBV7-2 and TRBJ2-5, is GAGVSQSPSNKVTEKGKDVELRCDPISGHTALYWYRQSLGQGLEFLIYFQGNSAPDKSGLPSDRFSAERTGGSVSTLTIQRTQQEDSAVYLCASSSGTSLRQTQYFGPGTRLLVL.

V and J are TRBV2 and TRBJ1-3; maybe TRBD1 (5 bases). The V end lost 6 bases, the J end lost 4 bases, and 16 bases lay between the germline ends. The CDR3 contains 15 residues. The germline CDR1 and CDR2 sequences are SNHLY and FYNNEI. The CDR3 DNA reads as TGTGCCAGCAGCCAGTATGGGACTTTGGGAAACACCATATATTTT. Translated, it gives CASSQYGTLGNTIYF.

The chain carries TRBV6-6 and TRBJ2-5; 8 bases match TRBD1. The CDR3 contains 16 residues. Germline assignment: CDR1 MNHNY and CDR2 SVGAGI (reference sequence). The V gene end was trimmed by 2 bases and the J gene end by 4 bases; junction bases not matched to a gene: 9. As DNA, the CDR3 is TGTGCCAGCAGTTACCGGCGGGAAGGGACAGGAGAGACCCAGTACTTC. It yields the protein CASSYRREGTGETQYF.

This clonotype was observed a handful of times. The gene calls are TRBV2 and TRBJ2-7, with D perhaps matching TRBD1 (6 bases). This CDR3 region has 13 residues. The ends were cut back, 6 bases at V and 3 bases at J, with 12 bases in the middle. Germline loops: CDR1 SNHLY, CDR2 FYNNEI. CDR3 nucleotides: TGTGCCAGCAGACCGGGACACCGCTACGAGCAGTACTTC. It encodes CASRPGHRYEQYF. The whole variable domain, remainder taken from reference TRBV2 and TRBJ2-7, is EPEVTQTPSHQVTQMGQEVILRCVPISNHLYFYWYRQILGQKVEFLVSFYNNEISEKSEIFDDQFSVERPDGSNFTLKIRSTKLEDSAMYFCASRPGHRYEQYFGPGTRLTVT.

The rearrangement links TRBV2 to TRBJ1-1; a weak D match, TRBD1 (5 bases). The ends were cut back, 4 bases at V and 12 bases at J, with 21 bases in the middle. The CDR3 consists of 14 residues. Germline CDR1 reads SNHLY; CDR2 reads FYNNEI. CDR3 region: CASSVDRGLSLTFF. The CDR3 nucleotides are TGTGCCAGCAGTGTCGATAGGGGATTAAGCTTGACTTTCTTT.